The text below deals with one TCR beta chain. Its target is unknown. Some clones are missing from TCRdb's copy, which holds only in-frame ones; the method was immunoSEQ multiplex PCR. Seen here are under 150,000 clones, roughly 91% observed once, and the top ten hold more than 0.9%. These data belong to a study of OX40 agonist ivuxolimab in advanced cancers. Study background: At doses from 0.01 to 10 mg/kg, patients were given intravenous ivuxolimab every 2 weeks. Three partial responders included one hepatocellular carcinoma patient and two cutaneous melanoma patients. Study observations and caveats: Clones of CD4+ and CD8+ blood T cells grew by week 6 at doses of 0.1 to 3.0 mg/kg.

J was trimmed by 0 bases and V by 2 bases; bases with no gene match: 7. The CDR3 consists of 18 residues. Germline V gene data show CDR1 as SGHTA and CDR2 as FQGNSA. The origin of this receptor is an adult with an advanced solid tumor such as melanoma, head and neck, liver or kidney cancer. The chain links TRBV7-2 to TRBJ2-4, with TRBD1 matching 10 bases. The material sequenced was CD4+ or CD8+ T cells sorted from blood, taken in a trial of the OX40 agonist ivuxolimab. This CDR3 reads CASSLLGTGVIAKNIQYF. CDR3 DNA: TGTGCCAGCAGCTTACTTGGGACAGGGGTTATAGCCAAAAACATTCAGTACTTC.